The clone carrying this TCR beta chain came up once. Its target is not known. This CDR3 region has 15 residues. V lost 5 bases, J lost 9 bases, and 10 bases stayed unmatched. The authors reverse transcribed roughly 0.5 to 1 ug RNA with random hexamers. TCRdb redid the calling of the immunoSEQ multiplex PCR reads with MiXCR, one entry per CDR3 protein. The table has roughly 110,000 distinct CDR3 sequences, roughly 95% seen once. This entry comes from a study of CD8 T cells in Susac syndrome. Study-level results: The total CD8+ repertoires contained roughly 15 Susac-specific public clones, and the CD8+ TEMRA repertoires contained about 5.

The receptor comes from a human donor with Susac syndrome. The J gene is TRBJ1-6, the V gene TRBV12-3 or TRBV12-4; 7 positions agree with TRBD1. Sequencing input: CD8+ T cells from PBMCs. The CDR3 sequence is CASSPLGGGVSPLHF. In nucleotides, the CDR3 is TGTGCCAGCAGTCCTCTTGGAGGGGGCGTTTCACCCCTCCACTTT.